The entry below gives a single TCR beta chain sequence along with its context. This clone was observed a single time. Its recognized antigen is unknown. One base away there is no much larger clone; base qualities are not given. The collaborating institutions used their own protocols to collect whole blood in K2EDTA tubes. For TCRbeta analysis, collaborators shipped samples in one of three forms: frozen whole blood, isolated PBMCs, or DNA extracted from either of those sample types. This record comes from a study of blood T cell repertoires in COVID-19 (dated by TCRdb to the early 2020s). The study in broad terms: Samples covering the acute and convalescent phases of COVID-19 were provided by collaborators in the United States, Italy and Spain. The prospective study material was composed of cDNA or gDNA derived from T cells, B-cell-depleted T cells, or PBMCs. Subjects who had been exposed to COVID-19, were actively infected with it, or had recovered from it provided the deeply sampled blood TCRbeta repertoires that made up the dataset. The repertoires were released in a freely available public database intended as a resource for research on the immune response to SARS-CoV-2. Nearly every sample came with metadata listing a de-identified subject ID, COVID-19 status, age in years and sex. The samples were drawn from the first 160 participants of the ongoing ImmuneRACE study and from about 1,200 subjects provided by 6 global collaborators. Where available, HLA class I and class II types were taken from metadata supplied by the sample provider and were not determined by assay-based typing.

What the work shows at the level of the full study, not this receptor alone: How much clinical and demographic metadata was included differed by source and by participant, and the metadata was provided uncurated.

The immunoSEQ Assay, a bias-controlled multiplex PCR, was used to amplify TCRbeta CDR3 regions from genomic DNA. Under the source paper's analysis protocol: Nucleated cell counts per sample were estimated from amplification of reference gene primers within the assay. To quantify the absolute abundance of each unique TCRbeta CDR3 rearrangement, sequence reads were collapsed and filtered. For each sample, productive Simpson clonality was calculated as the square root of Simpson's diversity index over productive rearrangements. The table comes from immuneACCESS by way of TCRdb, which keeps in-frame sequences with V and J called. Part of the clones is missing from these tables; in studies checked, under half for an unresolved V gene and the rest for unknown reasons. V, J and clone size reflect that table, while D and trimming were determined from the DNA. The sample table contains around 200,000 clones; only one count was recorded for roughly 86% of them. In total, the top ten clones hold around 1.5% of the sample.

From the germline V gene, CDR1 is MNHEY and CDR2 is SVGAGI. V gives up 5 bases and J gives up 5 bases, and the segment between their germline ends measures 12 bases. The CDR3 runs 13 residues from the cysteine to the phenylalanine. The sequence is cut down to CDR3 DNA, 39 bases in frame from base 1. Sequencing used peripheral blood. The clonotype was recovered from a man younger than 35 with active or convalescent COVID-19. The rearranged segments are TRBV6-5 and TRBJ2-5; a weak D assignment points to TRBD1 (6 bases agree). The CDR3 amino acid sequence is: CASSTGYGETQYF. At the DNA level, the sequence is TGTGCCAGCAGTACAGGGTACGGGGAGACCCAGTACTTC.